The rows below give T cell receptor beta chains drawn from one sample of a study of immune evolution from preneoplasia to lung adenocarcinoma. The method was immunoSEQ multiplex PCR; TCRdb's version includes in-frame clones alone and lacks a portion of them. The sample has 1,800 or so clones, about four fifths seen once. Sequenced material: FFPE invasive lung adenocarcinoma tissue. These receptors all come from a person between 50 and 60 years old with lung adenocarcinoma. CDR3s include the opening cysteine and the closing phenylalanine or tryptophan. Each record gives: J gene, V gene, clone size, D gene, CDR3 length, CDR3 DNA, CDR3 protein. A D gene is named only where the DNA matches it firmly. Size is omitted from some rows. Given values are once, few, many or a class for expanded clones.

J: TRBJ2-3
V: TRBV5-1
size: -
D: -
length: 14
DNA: TGCGCCAGCAGCTTGGCGGACTACACAGATACGCAGTATTTT
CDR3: CASSLADYTDTQYF

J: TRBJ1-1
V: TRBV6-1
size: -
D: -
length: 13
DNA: TGTGCCAGCAGTGCCCGTAAGGACACTGAAGCTTTCTTT
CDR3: CASSARKDTEAFF

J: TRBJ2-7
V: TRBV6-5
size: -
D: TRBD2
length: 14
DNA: TGTGCCAGCAACCTAGCGGGAAACTCCTACGAGCAGTACTTC
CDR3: CASNLAGNSYEQYF

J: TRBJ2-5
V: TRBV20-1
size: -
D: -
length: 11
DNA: TGCAGCACCGAGCACCAAGAGACCCAGTACTTC
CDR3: CSTEHQETQYF

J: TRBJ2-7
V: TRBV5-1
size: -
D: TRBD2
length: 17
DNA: TGCGCCAGCAGTTCTGACCCGGGACTAGCGGGGGGCAGCGAGCAGTACTTC
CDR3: CASSSDPGLAGGSEQYF

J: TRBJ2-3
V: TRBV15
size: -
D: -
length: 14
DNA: TGTGCCACCAGTAGGGGGGAAACCACAGATACGCAGTATTTT
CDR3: CATSRGETTDTQYF

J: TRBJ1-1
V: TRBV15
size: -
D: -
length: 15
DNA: TGTGCCACCAGCAGAGCTTCACAGCAGAACACTGAAGCTTTCTTT
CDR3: CATSRASQQNTEAFF

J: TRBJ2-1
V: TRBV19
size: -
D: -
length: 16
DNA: TGTGCCAGTAGACAATCAGCGACCCGTTCCTACAATGAGCAGTTCTTC
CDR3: CASRQSATRSYNEQFF

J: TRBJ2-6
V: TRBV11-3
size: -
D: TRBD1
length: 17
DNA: TGTGCCAGCAGCCCACGACAGGGACCGGCTGGGGCCAACGTCCTGACTTTC
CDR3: CASSPRQGPAGANVLTF

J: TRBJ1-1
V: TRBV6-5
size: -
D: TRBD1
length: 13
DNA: TGTGCCAGCAGCTATCAACAGGGGTTTGAAGCTTTCTTT
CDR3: CASSYQQGFEAFF

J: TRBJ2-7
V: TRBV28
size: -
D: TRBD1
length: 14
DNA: TGTGCCAGCAGTTTCCCAGGGGGCACGGACGAGCAGTACTTC
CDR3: CASSFPGGTDEQYF

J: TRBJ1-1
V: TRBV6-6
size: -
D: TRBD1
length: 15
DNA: TGTGCCAGCAGGGCCCAGGGGGTAGGAGGTACTGAAGCTTTCTTT
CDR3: CASRAQGVGGTEAFF

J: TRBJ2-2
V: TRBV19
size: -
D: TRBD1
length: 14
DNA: TGTGCCAGTAGATACAGGGGTGGTACCGGGGAGCTGTTTTTT
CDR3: CASRYRGGTGELFF

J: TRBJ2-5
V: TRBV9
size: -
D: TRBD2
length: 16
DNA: TGTGCCAGCAGCGCTGGACTAGCGGGGGGGCTTGAGACCCAGTACTTC
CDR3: CASSAGLAGGLETQYF

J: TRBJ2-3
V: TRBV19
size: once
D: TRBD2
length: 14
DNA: TGTGCCAGTAGTATAGCGGGAGGGACAGATACGCAGTATTTT
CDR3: CASSIAGGTDTQYF

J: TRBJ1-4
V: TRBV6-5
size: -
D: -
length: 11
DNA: TGTGCCAGCAGTAACGGTGAAAAACTGTTTTTT
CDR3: CASSNGEKLFF

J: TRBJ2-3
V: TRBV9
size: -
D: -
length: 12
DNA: TGTGCCAGCAGCGTAGGATGGGATACGCAGTATTTT
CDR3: CASSVGWDTQYF

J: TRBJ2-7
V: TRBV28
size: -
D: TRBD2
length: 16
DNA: TGTGCCAGCAGTTTCCGTGGGGTAGCGGGGTTCTACGAGCAGTACTTC
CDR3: CASSFRGVAGFYEQYF

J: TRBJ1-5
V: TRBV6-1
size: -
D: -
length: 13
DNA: TGTGCCAGCAGCGCGGCCAGATCAGAGCCCCAGCATTTT
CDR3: CASSAARSEPQHF

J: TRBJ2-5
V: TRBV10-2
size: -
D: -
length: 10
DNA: TGCGCCAGCATGAATGAGACCCAGTACTTC
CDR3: CASMNETQYF

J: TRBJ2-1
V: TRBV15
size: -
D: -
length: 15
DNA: TGTGCCACCAGCCCCAACAGGGAGAACGTCAATGAGCAGTTCTTC
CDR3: CATSPNRENVNEQFF

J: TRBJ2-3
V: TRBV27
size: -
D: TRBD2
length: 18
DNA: TGTGCCAGCAGTTTAAGGCGGGCTAGCGGGAGGGCCACAGATACGCAGTATTTT
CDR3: CASSLRRASGRATDTQYF

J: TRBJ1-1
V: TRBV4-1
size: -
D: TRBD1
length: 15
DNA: TGCGCCAGCAGCCAATTGGACAGGGCGGGCACTGAAGCTTTCTTT
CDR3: CASSQLDRAGTEAFF

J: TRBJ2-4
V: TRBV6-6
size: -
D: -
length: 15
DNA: TGTGCCAGCAGTTATGGGGGCTCCAGGGAAAACATTCAGTACTTC
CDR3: CASSYGGSRENIQYF

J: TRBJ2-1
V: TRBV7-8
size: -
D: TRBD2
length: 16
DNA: TGTGCCAGCACTCCCAGGGGTAGCGGGGGACACAATGAGCAGTTCTTC
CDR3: CASTPRGSGGHNEQFF

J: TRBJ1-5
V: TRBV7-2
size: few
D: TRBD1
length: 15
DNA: TGTGCCAGCAGCTTAGAAAGGGGGCTCTATCAGCCCCAGCATTTT
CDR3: CASSLERGLYQPQHF

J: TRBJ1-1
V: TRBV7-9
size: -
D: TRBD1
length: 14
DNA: TGTGCCAGCAGCTCCCGGGACAGGAACACTGAAGCTTTCTTT
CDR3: CASSSRDRNTEAFF

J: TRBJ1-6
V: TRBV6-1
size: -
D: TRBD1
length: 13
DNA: TGTGCCATAAACCGGGACAGGGATTCACTCCTCCACTTT
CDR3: CAINRDRDSLLHF

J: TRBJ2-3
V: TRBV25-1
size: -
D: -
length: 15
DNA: TGTGCCAGCAGTGATTCACAGGGAGGGGCAGATACGCAGTATTTT
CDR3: CASSDSQGGADTQYF

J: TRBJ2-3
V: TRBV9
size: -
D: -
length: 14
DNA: TGTGCCAGCAGCGTAGAAACCCTCACAGATACGCAGTATTTT
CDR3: CASSVETLTDTQYF

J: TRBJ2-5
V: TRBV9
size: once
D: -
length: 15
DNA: TGTGCCAGCAGCGTAGGTTCGGGATCGGGAGAGACCCAGTACTTC
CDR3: CASSVGSGSGETQYF